These 7 T cell receptor beta chains came from one sample sequenced in a study of blood T cells in healthy people across ages. For the second PCR, which ran for about 6 to 11 cycles, a sample-barcoded 5' primer and a J-beta primer mix were used. TCRdb reanalysed the 5' RACE reads using MiXCR and keeps one entry per CDR3 protein. The table includes some 760,000 distinct CDR3 sequences, approximately 25% detected once. The same sample was also used in a study of T cells of mothers and their children.

The specimen was blood. The receptors were gathered from a boy under 18 in good health.

This clonotype came up a few times. The J gene is TRBJ2-5, the V gene TRBV15; 14 nucleotides match TRBD2. This CDR3 region has 16 residues. CDR1 and CDR2 from the germline V gene are LNHNV and YYDKDF (reference sequence). With 1 base clipped from V and 3 bases from J, the junction kept 1 base outside the gene matches. CDR3 coding DNA: TGTGCCACCAGCAGAGCGGGACTAGCGGGAGAAGAGACCCAGTACTTC. It specifies CATSRAGLAGEETQYF.

This clonotype was counted only a few times. This rearrangement joins TRBV9 to TRBJ1-4; TRBD1 matches 9 bases. The CDR3 contains 15 residues. The germline CDR1 and CDR2 sequences are SGDLS and YYNGEE. V lost 4 bases to trimming and J lost 3 bases; unmatched junction nucleotides: 4. The CDR3, as DNA: TGTGCCAGCAGCTCCCGGGACAGGGCTAATGAAAAACTGTTTTTT. Its protein is CASSSRDRANEKLFF.

J is TRBJ2-5 and V is TRBV21-1; the D call TRBD2 from the table was never checked on the DNA. TRBV21-1 is reported as a pseudogene. This CDR3 comprises 16 residues. CDR3 DNA: TGTGCCAGCAGCAAAGGGGGACTAGCGGGAGGAGAGACCCAGTACTTC. Translation gives CASSKGGLAGGETQYF.

The rearrangement uses TRBV20-1 and TRBJ2-2; TRBD2 matches at 11 bases. Trimming at V came to 5 bases and at J to 4 bases, leaving 3 bases not matched to a gene. Germline V gene lookup returns CDR1 DFQATT and CDR2 SNEGSKA (reference sequence). The CDR3 runs 14 residues. The CDR3 nucleotides are TGCAGTGCTGATAGCGGGAGGGGCACCGGGGAGCTGTTTTTT. It codes for CSADSGRGTGELFF.

This clonotype showed up just a few times. V gene TRBV4-1 combines with J gene TRBJ1-2; perhaps TRBD1 as D (6 bases). V lost 4 bases and J lost 2, with 11 bases in between. Germline V gene lookup returns CDR1 MGHRA and CDR2 YSYEKL. The CDR3 is 14 residues long. The CDR3 sequence: CASSPIGQNYGYTF. CDR3 coding DNA: TGCGCCAGCAGCCCTATTGGACAGAACTATGGCTACACCTTC.

This clonotype turned up a few times. One junction end disagrees with the germline gene, perhaps due to a read error. The DNA of the CDR3 is TGTGCTAGCAGCTTAGTATTCGGGGGAGGCGGTGAGACCCAGTACTTC. This codes for CASSLVFGGGGETQYF. The chain links TRBV7-7 to TRBJ2-5; possibly TRBD2 for D (6 bases). This CDR3 is 16 amino acids long. In germline, CDR1 is SSHAT, CDR2 FNYEAQ (reference sequence).

The chain carries TRBV4-3 and TRBJ1-4; D uncertain. Looked up from germline, CDR1 is LGHNA and CDR2 is YSLEER. Trimming removed 4 bases at V and 0 bases at J, with 12 bases between. The CDR3 sequence is 16 residues long. The CDR3 coding sequence is TGCGCCAGCAGCCCCCGAGGCGGCCCAACTAATGAAAAACTGTTTTTT. It is translated as CASSPRGGPTNEKLFF.